One and the same sample provided the 26 T cell receptor beta chains below, sequenced in a study of cytomegalovirus exposure and HLA in healthy donors. Assay: immunoSEQ multiplex PCR; the TCRdb copy retains only in-frame clones and omits some. The repertoire holds some 180,000 clones, with 86% as singletons. Specimen: PBMCs. The receptors here all came from a man aged 25-45 years in good health and CMV-seropositive.

The count of this clone is one. The chain is built from TRBV6-6 and TRBJ1-3; 12 nucleotides agree with TRBD1. Trimming took 7 bases from V and 4 from J; bases not matched to a gene: 5. Germline V CDR1 and CDR2: MNHNY, SVGAGI (reference sequence). This CDR3 is 15 amino acids long. CDR3 sequence (DNA): TGTGCCAGCAAGAGGGACAGGGGGCTAGGAAACACCATATATTTT. Translation gives CASKRDRGLGNTIYF.

The rearrangement joins TRBV6-6 to TRBJ1-1, with D possibly matching TRBD1 (5 bases). Germline-derived CDR1 and CDR2 are MNHNY and SVGAGI (reference sequence). This CDR3 is built from 14 residues. Trimming removed 7 bases at V and 6 bases at J, with 18 bases between. The CDR3 DNA reads TGTGCCAGCACGGGGGGGAGTAGTCGCTCTGAAGCTTTCTTT. Amino acids: CASTGGSSRSEAFF.

V and J are TRBV29-1 and TRBJ2-2; no clear D gene. This CDR3 contains 13 residues. Trimming removed 6 bases at V and 0 bases at J, with 8 bases between. CDR1 and CDR2 (germline): SQVTM, ANQGSEA. The DNA for the CDR3 is TGCAGCGTGCTTGGACCGAACACCGGGGAGCTGTTTTTT. It yields the protein CSVLGPNTGELFF.

This sequence joins TRBV11-2 and TRBJ2-4; TRBD2 matches at 7 bases. Unmatched junction bases numbered 15, after V lost 11 bases and J lost 8 bases. This CDR3 is built from 14 residues. The germline CDR1 and CDR2 sequences are SGHAT and FQNNGV. The CDR3 nucleotides are TGTGCCTGCGGGGAGGGTGTAGCCACAGACATTCAGTACTTC. As protein: CACGEGVATDIQYF.

V gene TRBV27 combines with J gene TRBJ2-7, with D possibly TRBD2 on 6 matching bases. CDR1 is MNHEY, CDR2 SMNVEV, per germline (reference sequence). CDR3 length equals 14 residues. V lost 2 bases and J 4 bases, leaving 12 bases between the germline ends. The CDR3 sequence is CASSLGGRGYEQYF. CDR3 sequence (DNA): TGTGCCAGCAGTTTAGGGGGGAGAGGTTACGAGCAGTACTTC.

The chain uses TRBV6-1 and TRBJ1-5, with D possibly TRBD1 on 6 matching bases. V lost 3 bases and J 1 base, leaving 13 bases between the germline ends. Germline-derived CDR1 and CDR2 are MNHNS and SASEGT. The CDR3 extends over 16 amino acids. Written as DNA, the CDR3 is TGTGCCAGCAGTGATACAGGGAGATTGAGCAATCAGCCCCAGCATTTT. It translates to CASSDTGRLSNQPQHF.

The chain uses TRBV28 and TRBJ1-1; D gene uncertain. The germline gives CDR1 MDHEN, CDR2 SYDVKM. V lost 3 bases and J 1 base, leaving 3 bases between the germline ends. The CDR3 is 12 residues long. Written as DNA, the CDR3 is TGTGCCAGCAGTTTGACGAACACTGAAGCTTTCTTT. The encoded protein is CASSLTNTEAFF.

The V call is TRBV19, the J call TRBJ2-7; D might be TRBD1 or TRBD2, each matching 5 bases. CDR1 is LNHDA and CDR2 is SQIVND in the germline V gene (reference sequence). CDR3 size: 14 residues. Deletions cut 3 bases from V and 3 bases from J, with 12 bases between. CDR3 coding DNA: TGTGCCAGTAGTATCGCCGGGACGTTCTACGAGCAGTACTTC. Translated, it gives CASSIAGTFYEQYF.

The chain links TRBV29-1 to TRBJ2-7; D is tentatively TRBD1 or TRBD2 (6 bases each). With 5 bases removed from V and 5 bases from J, the gap between germline ends came to 16 bases. CDR1 and CDR2 (germline): SQVTM, ANQGSEA. There are 13 residues in the CDR3. The CDR3 protein is CSVTRGGFDEQYF. The CDR3 region has the DNA TGCAGCGTTACCAGAGGGGGGTTCGACGAGCAGTACTTC.

This chain joins TRBV2 and TRBJ1-4; D may be TRBD1 (6 bases). The germline CDR1 and CDR2 sequences are SNHLY and FYNNEI. The CDR3 contains 15 residues. Trimming removed 4 bases from V and 7 bases from J, with 16 bases in between. CDR3: CASSAGGGLSEKLFF. CDR3 nucleotides: TGTGCCAGCAGTGCCGGTGGGGGGCTAAGTGAAAAACTGTTTTTT. The full variable domain, completed using reference TRBV2 and TRBJ1-4, is EPEVTQTPSHQVTQMGQEVILRCVPISNHLYFYWYRQILGQKVEFLVSFYNNEISEKSEIFDDQFSVERPDGSNFTLKIRSTKLEDSAMYFCASSAGGGLSEKLFFGSGTQLSVL.

The chain uses TRBV18 and TRBJ2-7; D is uncertain. V lost 1 base and J lost 5, with 12 bases in between. Germline V gene lookup returns CDR1 KGHSH and CDR2 LQKENI. CDR3 length: 14 amino acids. CDR3 region: CASSPLPGENEQYF. In nucleotides, the CDR3 is TGTGCCAGCTCACCACTCCCAGGTGAGAACGAGCAGTACTTC.

The J gene is TRBJ2-3, the V gene TRBV11-3, with TRBD2 identical over 11 bases. Losses at the gene ends were 8 bases for V and 0 bases for J; bases not matched to a gene: 13. The CDR3 is 18 residues long. Germline V gene data show CDR1 as SGHNT and CDR2 as YENEEA. The chain's CDR3 is CASGGLAGGISSTDTQYF. The CDR3 bases are TGTGCCAGCGGCGGCCTAGCGGGGGGCATATCTAGCACAGATACGCAGTATTTT.

V is TRBV19 and J is TRBJ2-7; D is uncertain. The V end was cut by 4 bases, the J end by 1 base, with 14 bases between. Germline V gene data show CDR1 as LNHDA and CDR2 as SQIVND (reference sequence). The CDR3 loop spans 15 amino acids. The CDR3 coding sequence is TGTGCCAGTAGTAACCCTGGCGGCAGGTCCTACGAGCAGTACTTC. This gives the protein CASSNPGGRSYEQYF. Full variable domain (remainder filled in from reference TRBV19 and TRBJ2-7): DGGITQSPKYLFRKEGQNVTLSCEQNLNHDAMYWYRQDPGQGLRLIYYSQIVNDFQKGDIAEGYSVSREKKESFPLTVTSAQKNPTAFYLCASSNPGGRSYEQYFGPGTRLTVT.

The V call is TRBV6-1, the J call TRBJ2-7; the match to TRBD1 covers 10 bases. V was clipped by 5 bases and J by 6 bases; unmatched bases: 7. The germline V gene encodes CDR1 MNHNS and CDR2 SASEGT. The CDR3 contains 14 residues. CDR3 DNA: TGTGCCAGCAGTCCCGGGACAGGGGTTGCCGAGCAGTACTTC. Protein: CASSPGTGVAEQYF.

This sequence joins TRBV15 and TRBJ2-3, with 12 positions matching TRBD1. V lost 4 bases to trimming and J lost 4 bases; unmatched junction nucleotides: 6. The germline gives CDR1 LNHNV, CDR2 YYDKDF (reference sequence). The length of the CDR3 is 16 residues. CDR3 sequence reads: CATSTGTGGAPDTQYF. CDR3 coding DNA: TGTGCCACCAGCACAGGGACAGGGGGCGCCCCAGATACGCAGTATTTT.

This clone was seen once. The chain uses TRBV2 and TRBJ1-2; perhaps TRBD1 as D (5 bases). V lost 6 bases and J 4 bases, leaving 15 bases between the germline ends. CDR3 length: 14 amino acids. Germline values: CDR1 SNHLY, CDR2 FYNNEI. The CDR3 reads CASSNPGHLYGYTF. CDR3 sequence (DNA): TGTGCCAGCAGCAACCCCGGACACCTCTATGGCTACACCTTC.

The V and J genes are TRBV6-6 and TRBJ2-5; the D is unclear. CDR3 length: 15 amino acids. Germline V gives CDR1 MNHNY, CDR2 SVGAGI (reference sequence). The V end was cut by 2 bases, the J end by 5 bases, with 15 bases between. The CDR3 sequence is CASSYNSVVGETQYF. In DNA form, the CDR3 reads TGTGCCAGCAGTTACAATTCGGTAGTCGGGGAGACCCAGTACTTC.

This clone was recorded many times. The V call is TRBV6-1, the J call TRBJ1-6; D uncertain. This CDR3 has 14 residues. Trimming pared 7 bases from V and 5 bases from J, leaving 12 bases between. Germline V gene lookup returns CDR1 MNHNS and CDR2 SASEGT. The CDR3 loop is CASNPRTHNSPLHF. The CDR3 DNA reads as TGTGCCAGCAACCCCCGGACCCATAATTCACCCCTCCACTTT.

The chain uses TRBV18 and TRBJ2-7; D is perhaps TRBD2 (6 bases). Trimming took 6 bases from V and 2 from J, leaving 14 bases between them. This CDR3 is built from 14 residues. Germline lookup yields CDR1 KGHSH and CDR2 LQKENI. DNA for the CDR3: TGTGCCAGCTCGAGGGCGGGGAAACCCTACGAGCAGTACTTC. Its translation: CASSRAGKPYEQYF.

The chain employs TRBV7-3 and TRBJ2-1; 14 bases agree with TRBD2. There are 18 residues in the CDR3. After removal of 1 base from V and 3 bases from J, the junction contained 5 bases not matched to a gene. The germline V gene encodes CDR1 SGHTA and CDR2 FQGTGA. CDR3 region: CASSLNGLAGGFYNEQFF. CDR3 bases: TGTGCCAGCAGCTTAAATGGACTAGCGGGAGGATTCTACAATGAGCAGTTCTTC.

V and J are TRBV14 and TRBJ2-7; 8 nucleotides align to TRBD2. The V and J ends lost 4 bases and 2 bases, in that order; junction bases with no gene match: 4. Germline CDR1 is SGHDN and CDR2 is FVKESK. The CDR3 is 14 residues long. This chain's CDR3 is CASSRVGRAYEQYF. Here the CDR3 DNA reads TGTGCCAGCAGCCGTGTCGGGAGGGCCTACGAGCAGTACTTC.

The chain couples TRBV28 to TRBJ2-1; a weak D match, TRBD2 (5 bases). Trimming removed 5 bases from V and 6 bases from J, with 11 bases in between. Germline-derived CDR1 and CDR2 are MDHEN and SYDVKM. The CDR3 runs 13 residues. CDR3: CASSTRTPNEQFF. CDR3 DNA sequence: TGTGCCAGCAGTACCCGGACTCCCAATGAGCAGTTCTTC.

The J gene is TRBJ1-3, the V gene TRBV27; D is undetermined. The CDR3 sequence is 14 residues long. The germline CDR1 and CDR2 sequences are MNHEY and SMNVEV (reference sequence). Trimming stripped 1 base from V and 4 bases from J, with 8 bases between. For the CDR3, the DNA is TGTGCCAGCAGTTTATTAGGTTCGGGAAACACCATATATTTT. Protein: CASSLLGSGNTIYF.

The chain is built from TRBV7-9 and TRBJ1-2; D gene ambiguous. The CDR3 spans 9 residues. Germline CDR1 is SEHNR and CDR2 is FQNEAQ (reference sequence). The CDR3 is CVHGSGYTF. Written as DNA, the CDR3 is TGTGTACATGGGAGCGGCTACACCTTC.

J is TRBJ2-3 and V is TRBV6-5, with D maybe TRBD2 (6 bases). Germline CDR1 reads MNHEY; CDR2 reads SVGAGI. V shed 7 bases and J shed 7 bases, with 15 bases lying between them. CDR3 length equals 13 residues. The CDR3 region is CASTSTRTNTQYF. In nucleotides, the CDR3 is TGTGCCAGCACCTCGACTAGGACAAATACGCAGTATTTT.

The chain uses TRBV15 and TRBJ1-2; 8 bases are a match to TRBD1. This CDR3 region has 15 residues. In germline, CDR1 is LNHNV, CDR2 YYDKDF (reference sequence). V lost 0 bases and J lost 3; bases outside the gene matches: 3. CDR3 in amino acids: CATSRDQGADYGYTF. CDR3 coding DNA: TGTGCCACCAGCAGAGATCAGGGGGCGGACTATGGCTACACCTTC.